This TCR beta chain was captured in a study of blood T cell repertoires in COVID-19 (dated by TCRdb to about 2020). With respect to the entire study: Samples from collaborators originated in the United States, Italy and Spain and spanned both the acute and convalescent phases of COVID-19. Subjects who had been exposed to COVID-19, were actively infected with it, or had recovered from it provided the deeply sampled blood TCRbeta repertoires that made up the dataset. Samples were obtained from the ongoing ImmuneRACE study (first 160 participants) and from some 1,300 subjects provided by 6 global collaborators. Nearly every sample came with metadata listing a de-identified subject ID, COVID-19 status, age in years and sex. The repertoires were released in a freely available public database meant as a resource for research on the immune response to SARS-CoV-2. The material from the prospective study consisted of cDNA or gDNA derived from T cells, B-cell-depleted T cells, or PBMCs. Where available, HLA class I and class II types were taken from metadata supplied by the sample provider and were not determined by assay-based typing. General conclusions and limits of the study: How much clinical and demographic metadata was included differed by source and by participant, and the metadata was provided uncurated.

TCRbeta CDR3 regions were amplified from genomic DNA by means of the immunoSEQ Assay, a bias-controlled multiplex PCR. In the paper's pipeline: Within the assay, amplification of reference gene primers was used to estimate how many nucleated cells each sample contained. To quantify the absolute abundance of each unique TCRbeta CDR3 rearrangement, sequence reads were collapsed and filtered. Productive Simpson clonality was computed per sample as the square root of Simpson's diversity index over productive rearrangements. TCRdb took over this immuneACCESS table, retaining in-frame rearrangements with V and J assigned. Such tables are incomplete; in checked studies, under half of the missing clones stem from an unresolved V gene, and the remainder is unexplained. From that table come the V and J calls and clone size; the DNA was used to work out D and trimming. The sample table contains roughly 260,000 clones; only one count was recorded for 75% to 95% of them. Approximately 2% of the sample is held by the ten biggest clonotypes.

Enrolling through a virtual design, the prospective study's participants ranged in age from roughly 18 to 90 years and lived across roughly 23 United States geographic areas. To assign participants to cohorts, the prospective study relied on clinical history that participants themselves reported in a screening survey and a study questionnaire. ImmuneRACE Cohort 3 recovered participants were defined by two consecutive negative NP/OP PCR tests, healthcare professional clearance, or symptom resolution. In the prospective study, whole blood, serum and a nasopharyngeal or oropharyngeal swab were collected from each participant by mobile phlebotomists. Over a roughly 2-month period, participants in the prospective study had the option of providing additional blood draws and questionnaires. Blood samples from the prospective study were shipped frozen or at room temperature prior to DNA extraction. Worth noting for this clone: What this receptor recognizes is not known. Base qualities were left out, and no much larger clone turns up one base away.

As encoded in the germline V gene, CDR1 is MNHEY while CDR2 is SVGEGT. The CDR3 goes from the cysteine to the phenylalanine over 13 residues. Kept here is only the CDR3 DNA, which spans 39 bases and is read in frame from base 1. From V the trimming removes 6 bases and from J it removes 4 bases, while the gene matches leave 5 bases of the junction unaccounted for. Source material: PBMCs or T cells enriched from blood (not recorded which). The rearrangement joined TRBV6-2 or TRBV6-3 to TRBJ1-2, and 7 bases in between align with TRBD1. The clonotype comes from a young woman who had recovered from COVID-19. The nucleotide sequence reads TGTGCCAGCAGCATCACAGGGGTCTATGGCTACACCTTC. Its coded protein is CASSITGVYGYTF.